The present entry profiles one T cell receptor (beta chain) with its context. This record comes from a study of regulatory T cells in long-lasting Graves disease. The time point: newly diagnosed GD, antithyroid drugs for less than 3 months. The TCR library was prepared using RNA isolated from PBMCs. TCR beta libraries were built with iRepertoire HTBI primers and Arm-PCR of CDR3 regions. Using its own MiXCR run on the multiplex PCR reads, TCRdb lists one record per CDR3 protein. In the table there are over 350,000 distinct CDR3 sequences, about 14% of which are singletons. V was clipped by 5 bases and J by 3 bases, with 14 bases between them. Germline CDR1 and CDR2: DFQATT and SNEGSKA (reference sequence). This CDR3 has 13 amino acids. Another study also made use of these data, one on T cells in Graves' hyperthyroidism and ophthalmopathy. That report adds: Initially, a first-round RT-PCR of the TCR CDR3 employed the HTBI primer set.

This specimen consisted of peripheral blood mononuclear cells (PBMCs), obtained at new diagnosis, from a patient treated with antithyroid drugs. This clonotype was obtained from a woman aged 50 to 60 with Graves disease. This chain connects TRBV20-1 to TRBJ2-7; D is perhaps TRBD1 or TRBD2 (5 bases each). CDR3 nucleotides: TGCAGTGCTCTACGGGACGAAAGCTACGAGCAGTACTTC. It translates to CSALRDESYEQYF.